The 20 T cell receptor beta chains presented below share a single source sample, sequenced in a study of T cell clonotyping in hematopoietic cell transplantation (dated by TCRdb to the early 2020s). Per the publication, the time point label means: recipient sample about 28 days before transplant, after cytoreduction. Preparation of the library involved the immunoSEQ multiplex PCR assay. TCRdb took this table from immuneACCESS and kept in-frame rearrangements with V and J called. Such tables lack part of the clones; where checked against another copy, unresolved V genes explain under half of the gap, and the rest is unexplained. The sample table lists about 27,000 clones, 60% to 75% of them with a count of one. Approximately 6.2% of the sample rests with the top ten. The sample was peripheral blood mononuclear cells, taken before stem cell transplant. The receptors were sampled from a man in his fifties with myelodysplastic syndrome. Some clones in this sample may be carry-over from other donors' samples.

The rearrangement links TRBV30 to TRBJ2-2, with no clear D. The germline V gene has CDR1 GTSNPN and CDR2 SVGIG (reference sequence). V gave up 4 bases and J gave up 3 bases, with 18 bases separating them. The CDR3 runs to 16 residues. The DNA of the CDR3 is TGTGCCTGGACCACCCTGTCCGCCCGGGACACCGGGGAGCTGTTTTTT. Translated: CAWTTLSARDTGELFF.

V usage is TRBV30 and J usage is TRBJ1-2; D unresolved. Trimming stripped 7 bases from V and 7 bases from J, with 22 bases between. Germline assignment: CDR1 GTSNPN and CDR2 SVGIG (reference sequence). This CDR3 spans 14 amino acids. CDR3 residues: CASLGGADSFGYTF. In DNA form, the CDR3 reads TGTGCCTCTCTTGGAGGCGCAGACTCCTTTGGCTACACCTTC.

This chain uses TRBV19 with TRBJ2-7; D call uncertain. The CDR3 sequence is 12 residues long. Deletions cut 5 bases from V and 0 bases from J, with 5 bases between. CDR1 and CDR2 (germline): LNHDA, SQIVND (reference sequence). CDR3 sequence (DNA): TGTGCCAGTAGTCCTGACTCCTACGAGCAGTACTTC. This translates into CASSPDSYEQYF.

The sample holds a few counts of this clone. The rearrangement links TRBV5-1 to TRBJ1-5; D remains ambiguous. CDR3 length: 13 amino acids. Per the germline V gene, CDR1 is SGHRS and CDR2 is YFSETQ. Trimming stripped 5 bases from V and 7 bases from J, with 13 bases between. The chain's CDR3 is CASSWEGGQPQHF. In nucleotides, the CDR3 is TGCGCCAGCAGTTGGGAGGGAGGGCAGCCCCAGCATTTT.

As concerns this clone: One end of the junction does not line up with germline, which may come from a read error. This chain joins TRBV6-5 and TRBJ1-2, with 7 bases that match TRBD1. The germline gives CDR1 MNHEY, CDR2 SVGAGI. There are 14 residues in the CDR3. CDR3 DNA sequence: TGTGCCAGCAATTACTCAGGGGGGAACTATGGCTACACCTTC. The encoded protein is CASNYSGGNYGYTF.

The chain links TRBV25-1 to TRBJ2-2; 7 nucleotides line up with TRBD1. The V gene end was trimmed by 4 bases and the J gene end by 5 bases; junction bases not matched to a gene: 4. Germline CDR1 reads MGHDK; CDR2 reads SYGVNS. The CDR3 contains 14 residues. CDR3 region: CASSGHRGTGELFF. The CDR3 DNA reads as TGTGCCAGCAGTGGACACAGGGGTACCGGGGAGCTGTTTTTT.

The genes are TRBV4-3 and TRBJ1-5; D unresolved. Trimming left V 4 bases short and J 7 bases short, with 14 bases between. Germline CDR1 LGHNA, CDR2 YSLEER. This CDR3 has 14 residues. The CDR3 DNA reads as TGCGCCAGCAGCCGTGGACCTGGAAGCCAGCCCCAGCATTTT. Encoded protein: CASSRGPGSQPQHF.

This clone was observed a few times. The V call is TRBV27, the J call TRBJ2-2, with D tentatively TRBD2 (6 bases). Germline V gene lookup returns CDR1 MNHEY and CDR2 SMNVEV (reference sequence). V lost 6 bases and J 6 bases, leaving 23 bases between the germline ends. The CDR3 runs 17 residues. The CDR3 is CASRPGGTGVGSGELFF. CDR3 in DNA: TGTGCCAGCAGACCGGGTGGGACGGGGGTTGGGTCCGGGGAGCTGTTTTTT.

This clone has a handful of counts. The chain links TRBV4-3 to TRBJ1-5; D remains unclear. The CDR3 loop spans 15 amino acids. The V end was cut by 0 bases, the J end by 4 bases, with 10 bases between. Germline V gene data show CDR1 as LGHNA and CDR2 as YSLEER. CDR3 region: CASSQDGEYNQPQHF. As DNA, the CDR3 is TGCGCCAGCAGCCAAGATGGGGAGTATAATCAGCCCCAGCATTTT.

The gene calls are TRBV27 and TRBJ2-3; no clear D gene. V lost 3 bases to trimming and J lost 1 base, with 5 bases between them. The CDR3 has 13 amino acids. The V gene's germline CDR1 is MNHEY and CDR2 SMNVEV (reference sequence). CDR3 protein: CASSFLGTDTQYF. CDR3 sequence (DNA): TGTGCCAGCAGTTTCCTGGGCACAGATACGCAGTATTTT.

This CDR3 reads CAWSRADSEKLFF. DNA for the CDR3: TGTGCCTGGAGTAGGGCAGATTCTGAAAAACTGTTTTTT. V usage is TRBV30 and J usage is TRBJ1-4; D is uncertain. The CDR3 totals 13 residues. V lost 2 bases and J lost 7, with 11 bases in between. Germline CDR1 is GTSNPN and CDR2 is SVGIG (reference sequence).

The V gene is TRBV30, the J gene TRBJ1-1, with D possibly TRBD1 on 5 matching bases. Trimming stripped 1 base from V and 0 bases from J, with 9 bases between. Germline-derived CDR1 and CDR2 are GTSNPN and SVGIG (reference sequence). The CDR3 totals 14 residues. The CDR3 here is CAWSDRSMNTEAFF. The CDR3 nucleotides are TGTGCCTGGAGTGACAGGAGCATGAACACTGAAGCTTTCTTT.

The CDR3 region has the DNA TGCAGCGTTTCCTCACAGGAAAGGACTGAAGCTTTCTTT. Translating gives CSVSSQERTEAFF. V and J are TRBV29-1 and TRBJ1-1; D may be TRBD1 (5 bases). Germline CDR1 is SQVTM and CDR2 is ANQGSEA. CDR3 length equals 13 residues. V was trimmed by 5 bases and J by 5 bases, leaving 15 bases between them. Variable domain in full (rest from reference TRBV29-1 and TRBJ1-1): SAVISQKPSRDICQRGTSLTIQCQVDSQVTMMFWYRQQPGQSLTLIATANQGSEATYESGFVIDKFPISRPNLTFSTLTVSNMSPEDSSIYLCSVSSQERTEAFFGQGTRLTVV.

This clone came up a few times. The CDR3 nucleotides read TGTGCCAGTAAAGTGATATGGGACAGGGGGGTCTATGGCTACACCTTC. Amino acids: CASKVIWDRGVYGYTF. The rearrangement joins TRBV19 to TRBJ1-2; 11 positions match TRBD1. The germline gives CDR1 LNHDA, CDR2 SQIVND (reference sequence). The V and J ends lost 7 bases and 4 bases, in that order; junction bases with no gene match: 11. This CDR3 has 16 amino acids.

V usage is TRBV30 and J usage is TRBJ1-5; the D is unclear. Germline assignment: CDR1 GTSNPN and CDR2 SVGIG (reference sequence). V lost 2 bases, J lost 1 base, and 3 bases lay in between. CDR3 length equals 12 residues. CDR3 in amino acids: CAWSQSNQPQHF. The CDR3 DNA is TGTGCCTGGAGTCAGAGCAATCAGCCCCAGCATTTT.

The chain uses TRBV30 and TRBJ1-4, with 10 bases fitting TRBD1. This CDR3 is 15 amino acids long. Germline CDR1 reads GTSNPN; CDR2 reads SVGIG (reference sequence). V lost 4 bases and J lost 6; bases outside the gene matches: 8. CDR3 in DNA: TGTGCCTGGACCCCCGGGACAGGGGAGTATGAAAAACTGTTTTTT. Protein product: CAWTPGTGEYEKLFF.

V and J are TRBV2 and TRBJ1-4; D is unresolved. CDR3 length: 12 residues. Germline V gene data show CDR1 as SNHLY and CDR2 as FYNNEI. V was shortened by 10 bases and J by 8 bases, with 14 bases between the two germline ends. The CDR3 spells CATSAAAEKLFF. For the CDR3, the DNA is TGTGCCACGAGCGCGGCGGCAGAAAAACTGTTTTTT.

The chain carries TRBV5-1 and TRBJ1-4; the D is unclear. The V end lost 2 bases, the J end lost 5 bases, and 10 bases lay between the germline ends. Germline V gene data show CDR1 as SGHRS and CDR2 as YFSETQ. This CDR3 comprises 14 residues. Written as DNA, the CDR3 is TGCGCCAGCAGCTTAAACGGGATGAATGAAAAACTGTTTTTT. Protein product: CASSLNGMNEKLFF.

The chain couples TRBV5-6 to TRBJ2-7; TRBD1 might be the D (6 bases). Per the germline V gene, CDR1 is SGHDT and CDR2 is YYEEEE. CDR3 size: 13 residues. V dropped 2 bases and J dropped 2 bases, with 8 bases sitting between them. CDR3 sequence reads: CASSLQGPYEQYF. The CDR3 nucleotides read TGTGCCAGCAGCTTACAGGGCCCCTACGAGCAGTACTTC.

Only a few counts were recorded for this clone. The chain combines TRBV7-9 with TRBJ1-5; TRBD1 is a possible D gene (5 bases). This CDR3 comprises 14 residues. Trimming cost V 5 bases and J 6 bases, with 14 bases left between them. From germline, CDR1 is SEHNR and CDR2 FQNEAQ (reference sequence). The CDR3 sequence is CASSPSGLSQPQHF. The CDR3, as DNA: TGTGCCAGCAGCCCTTCAGGGCTGAGTCAGCCCCAGCATTTT.